This note documents a single T cell receptor beta chain sequence. The CDR3 contains 14 residues. Germline V gene sequence: CDR1 SGHKS, CDR2 YYEKEE (reference sequence). Trimming took 4 bases from V and 5 from J, leaving 15 bases between them. Individuals aged roughly 18 to 95 years were recruited from around 22 US areas. Self-reported history from a screening survey and questionnaire set each donor's cohort. This entry belongs to a study of blood T cell repertoires in COVID-19. Looking at the study overall: T cells, B-cell-depleted T cells, or PBMCs supplied cDNA or gDNA.

Original data processing: Amplification with reference gene primers provided the estimates of nucleated cell counts. Measured with immunoSEQ multiplex PCR; TCRdb has only the in-frame clones, and not every one. D and trimming come from the DNA, and the V and J calls and clone size come from that table. The sample has 130,000 or so clones, around 80% seen once. The specimen was PBMCs or T cells enriched from blood (not recorded which). V gene TRBV5-5 combines with J gene TRBJ2-5, with D tentatively TRBD2 (6 bases). This clonotype was sampled from a man aged 35 to 55 with acute COVID-19. The CDR3 DNA follows: TGTGCCAGCAGCCCCCCGGGGGTCGGGGAGACCCAGTACTTC. Protein: CASSPPGVGETQYF.